This T cell receptor (beta chain) was found in a study of regulatory T cells in long-lasting Graves disease. Time point denoted: persistent/refractory GD, antithyroid drugs over 5 years with positive TRAb. Generation of the TCR library employed RNA extracted from PBMCs. An endocrinology department in Xi'an, China, recruited the patients. This clonotype was found many times. Its antigen is not identified. Libraries of TCR beta came from iRepertoire HTBI primers plus Arm-PCR of CDR3 regions. Each CDR3 protein is one row after TCRdb ran MiXCR on the multiplex PCR reads. The sample shows nearly 350,000 distinct CDR3 sequences, roughly a fifth of them seen only once. CDR1 MDHEN and CDR2 SYDVKM come from the germline V gene. The CDR3 length is 14 residues. With V trimmed by 6 bases and J by 7 bases, 10 bases remained unmatched. Study-level points and caveats: Thyroid tissue was not studied; only peripheral blood was. It was in persistent disease that TRBV28, TRBJ1-2 and TRBJ2-5 were favored. The number of shared public clonotypes was higher in persistent patients (approximately 2,500) than new patients (roughly 970).

This specimen consisted of peripheral blood mononuclear cells (PBMCs), obtained when the disease was refractory, from a patient treated with antithyroid drugs. This sequence was found in a female donor with Graves disease. The chain is built from TRBV28 and TRBJ2-7, with 9 positions matching TRBD1. The CDR3 sequence: CASRYRGRTEEQYF. DNA for the CDR3: TGTGCCAGCAGATACAGGGGGCGGACGGAAGAGCAGTACTTC. Full variable domain (remainder filled in from reference TRBV28 and TRBJ2-7): DVKVTQSSRYLVKRTGEKVFLECVQDMDHENMFWYRQDPGLGLRLIYFSYDVKMKEKGDIPEGYSVSREKKERFSLILESASTNQTSMYLCASRYRGRTEEQYFGPGTRLTVT.